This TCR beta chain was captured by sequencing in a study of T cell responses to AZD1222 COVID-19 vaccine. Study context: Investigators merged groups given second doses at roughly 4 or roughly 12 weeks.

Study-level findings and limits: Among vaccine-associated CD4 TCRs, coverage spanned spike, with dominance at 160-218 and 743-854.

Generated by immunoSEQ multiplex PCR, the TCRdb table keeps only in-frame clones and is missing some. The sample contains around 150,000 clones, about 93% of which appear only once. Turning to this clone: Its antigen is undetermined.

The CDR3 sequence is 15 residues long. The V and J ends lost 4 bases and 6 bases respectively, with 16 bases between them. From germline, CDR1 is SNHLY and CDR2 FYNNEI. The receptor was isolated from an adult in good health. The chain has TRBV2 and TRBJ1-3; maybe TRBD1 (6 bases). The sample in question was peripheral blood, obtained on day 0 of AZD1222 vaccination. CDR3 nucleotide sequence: TGTGCCAGCAGTGGGAGACAGGAGGCTGTAAACACCATATATTTT. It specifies CASSGRQEAVNTIYF. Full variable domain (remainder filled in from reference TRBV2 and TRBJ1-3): EPEVTQTPSHQVTQMGQEVILRCVPISNHLYFYWYRQILGQKVEFLVSFYNNEISEKSEIFDDQFSVERPDGSNFTLKIRSTKLEDSAMYFCASSGRQEAVNTIYFGEGSWLTVV.